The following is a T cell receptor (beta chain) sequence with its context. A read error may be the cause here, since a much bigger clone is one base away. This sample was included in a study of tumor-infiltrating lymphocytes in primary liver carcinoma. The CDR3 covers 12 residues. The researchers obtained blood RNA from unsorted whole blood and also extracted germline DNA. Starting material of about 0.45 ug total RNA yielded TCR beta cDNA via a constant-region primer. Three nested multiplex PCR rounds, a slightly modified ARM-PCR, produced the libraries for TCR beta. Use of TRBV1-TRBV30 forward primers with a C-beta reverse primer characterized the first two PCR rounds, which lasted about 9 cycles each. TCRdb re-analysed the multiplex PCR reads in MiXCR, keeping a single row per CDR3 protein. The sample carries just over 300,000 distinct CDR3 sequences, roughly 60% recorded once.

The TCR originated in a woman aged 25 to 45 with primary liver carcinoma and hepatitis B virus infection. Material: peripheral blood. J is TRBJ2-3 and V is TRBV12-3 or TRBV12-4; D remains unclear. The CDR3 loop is CATTRSTDTRYF. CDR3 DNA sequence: TGTGCCACTACCCGGAGCACAGATACGCGGTATTTT.